A selection of T cell receptor beta chains follows, all from one sample in a study of blood T cell repertoires in COVID-19. The repertoire was sequenced with immunoSEQ multiplex PCR; TCRdb's copy has only in-frame clones and lacks some. The sample lists some 250,000 clones, roughly nine tenths occurring once. The sequenced sample consisted of peripheral blood. The receptors come from a woman aged 25 to 39 with COVID-19, enrolled during active disease. CDR3s leave out the opening cysteine and the closing phenylalanine or tryptophan.

TRBV11-3	TRBJ2-2	12	ASSLRSGPGELF
TRBV29-1	TRBJ2-2	13	SVKAPGQRAGELF
TRBV5-1	TRBJ1-4	13	ASSLDAGGGEKLF
TRBV5-1	TRBJ2-5	12	ASSWRTVQETQY
TRBV9	TRBJ2-7	13	ASSSVAGAPYEQY
TRBV11-3	TRBJ1-6	12	ASSRDSVNSPLH
TRBV3-1/TRBV3-2	TRBJ1-2	13	ASTTSGQGWGGYT
TRBV6-4	TRBJ2-2	15	ASSETGILIGAGELF
TRBV6-6	TRBJ2-7	11	ASSPRGAYEQY
TRBV25-1	TRBJ1-6	14	ASKDRGLSSPSTLH
TRBV28	TRBJ1-2	14	ASSQTLRDSKRGYT
TRBV7-9	TRBJ1-4	13	ASRPSSLIGEKLF
TRBV6-5	TRBJ1-2	13	ASSLGGGGNYGYT
TRBV5-1	TRBJ1-4	13	ASSFGDRAREKLF
TRBV2	TRBJ1-5	12	ASSRQGVHQPQH
TRBV30	TRBJ1-1	14	AGGMSGRVKTGEAF
TRBV5-1	TRBJ2-7	9	ASRPGDEQY
TRBV7-9	TRBJ2-2	14	ASSPSAGAYTGELF
TRBV11-2	TRBJ1-1	9	ASRAGEAAF
TRBV6-5	TRBJ1-2	11	ASSLTVTGGYT
TRBV4-1	TRBJ2-7	14	ASSQGRTSGYYEQY
TRBV13	TRBJ1-1	13	ASSLGEGMNTEAF
TRBV7-9	TRBJ2-2	13	ASSPNRGGTGELF
TRBV5-6	TRBJ2-1	12	ASSLGTAMGEQF
TRBV12-3/TRBV12-4	TRBJ2-7	11	ASSPDLTYEQY
TRBV30	TRBJ1-2	12	AWSRQGVQYGYT
TRBV10-1	TRBJ2-1	12	ASTNGQGRNEQF
TRBV7-2	TRBJ2-5	15	ASSLGYGLAGAETQY
TRBV10-2	TRBJ2-3	13	ASSEDRVGTDTQY
TRBV5-4	TRBJ2-7	12	ASSLEGVPHEQY
TRBV6-6	TRBJ2-4	11	ASGRVPKNIQY
TRBV25-1	TRBJ1-3	11	ASREAVGNTIY
TRBV9	TRBJ2-6	12	ASSTGAGANVLT
TRBV21-1	TRBJ2-7	9	ASSKATGGV
TRBV7-8	TRBJ2-7	9	ASSLRYEQY
TRBV20-1	TRBJ2-3	9	SAGRADTQY
TRBV5-1	TRBJ2-7	12	ASSQMGHPYEQY
TRBV20-1	TRBJ1-1	9	SVRENTEAF
TRBV6-1	TRBJ2-7	12	ASSEEEGRYEQY
TRBV2	TRBJ2-4	11	ASSGTGSDIQY
TRBV4-1	TRBJ1-2	14	ASSQVPTGADYGYT
TRBV28	TRBJ2-3	14	ASTRVAGDPTDTQY
TRBV5-1	TRBJ1-1	13	ASSEPGRGDTEAF
TRBV18	TRBJ2-1	13	ASSPRLAGPLEQF
TRBV7-6	TRBJ2-3	14	ASSPETSGVLDTQY
TRBV27	TRBJ2-1	13	ASSSRQGWVNEQF
TRBV6-5	TRBJ1-6	12	ASSTGQGGSPLH
TRBV30	TRBJ2-5	10	AWSVLRETQY
TRBV3-1/TRBV3-2	TRBJ1-6	14	ASGRIGSSYNSPLH
TRBV29-1	TRBJ1-1	11	SVDSRGYTEAF
TRBV6-5	TRBJ1-2	12	ASSSQGANVVYT
TRBV3-1/TRBV3-2	TRBJ2-1	14	ASSQFSSPENNEQF
TRBV19	TRBJ1-3	10	AGGSSGNTIY
TRBV2	TRBJ2-5	12	ASSELTRWETQY
TRBV14	TRBJ2-7	13	ASSFHTGAAYEQY